Presented here are 19 T cell receptor beta chains from one specimen sequenced in a study of cytomegalovirus exposure and HLA in healthy donors. The PCR had 60 Vbeta and 13 Jbeta primers. Generated by immunoSEQ multiplex PCR, the TCRdb table keeps only in-frame clones and is missing some. The table lists approximately 140,000 clones, roughly 80% of them singletons. The source material was PBMCs. These receptors all stem from a female donor in good health and CMV-seronegative.

Concerning this clone: One end of the junction varies from germline; a read error may be responsible. V is TRBV7-7 and J is TRBJ2-5; D uncertain. CDR1 and CDR2 (germline): SSHAT, FNYEAQ (reference sequence). The CDR3 runs 13 residues. The CDR3 spells CASSVRLAETQYF. DNA for the CDR3: TGTGCTAGCAGCGTAAGACTGGCAGAGACCCAGTACTTC.

The chain employs TRBV7-2 and TRBJ2-1, with unresolved D. CDR3 length: 16 amino acids. Germline CDR1 SGHTA, CDR2 FQGNSA. V was shortened by 5 bases and J by 6 bases, with 20 bases between the two germline ends. In DNA form, the CDR3 reads TGTGCCAGCAGCCCATCCGGTCCGCGGCTAAGCAATGAGCAGTTCTTC. As protein: CASSPSGPRLSNEQFF. The full variable domain, completed using reference TRBV7-2 and TRBJ2-1, is GAGVSQSPSNKVTEKGKDVELRCDPISGHTALYWYRQSLGQGLEFLIYFQGNSAPDKSGLPSDRFSAERTGGSVSTLTIQRTQQEDSAVYLCASSPSGPRLSNEQFFGPGTRLTVL.

This clone was counted once. The chain links TRBV5-1 to TRBJ2-7; D may be TRBD1 (5 bases). The CDR3 is 13 amino acids. The V and J ends lost 4 bases and 0 bases respectively, with 8 bases between them. Germline V gives CDR1 SGHRS, CDR2 YFSETQ. The CDR3 is CASSRRASYEQYF. The CDR3 coding sequence is TGCGCCAGCAGCCGCAGGGCCTCCTACGAGCAGTACTTC.

This clone was recorded once. The rearrangement links TRBV30 to TRBJ1-6; the D is unclear. The CDR3 has 11 amino acids. Germline V gene lookup returns CDR1 GTSNPN and CDR2 SVGIG (reference sequence). The V end was cut by 6 bases, the J end by 6 bases, with 6 bases between. Written as DNA, the CDR3 is TGTGCCTGTACTTCTAATTCACCCCTCCACTTT. Translating it yields CACTSNSPLHF.

The V call is TRBV11-2, the J call TRBJ1-2; D call uncertain. Germline V gene sequence: CDR1 SGHAT, CDR2 FQNNGV. V shed 2 bases and J shed 8 bases, with 9 bases lying between them. CDR3 length: 12 residues. DNA for the CDR3: TGTGCCAGCAGCTTATATCTAGAGGGCTACACCTTC. This encodes CASSLYLEGYTF.

The V and J genes are TRBV5-6 and TRBJ1-3; D gene ambiguous. The length of the CDR3 is 13 residues. Germline V gene data show CDR1 as SGHDT and CDR2 as YYEEEE. Trimming pared 2 bases from V and 2 bases from J, leaving 5 bases between. The CDR3 region is CASSFPTGNTIYF. DNA for the CDR3: TGTGCCAGCAGCTTCCCTACTGGAAACACCATATATTTT.

The rearrangement joins TRBV11-3 to TRBJ1-5, with 7 bases matching TRBD1. Germline assignment: CDR1 SGHNT and CDR2 YENEEA. The CDR3 sequence is 11 residues long. The J segment lost 9 bases and the V segment lost 5 bases, leaving 1 base of the junction unmatched. CDR3 sequence: CASSPGGPQHF. The CDR3, as DNA: TGTGCCAGCAGCCCAGGGGGGCCCCAGCATTTT.

The chain couples TRBV11-3 to TRBJ1-2; D not resolved. Germline CDR1 SGHNT, CDR2 YENEEA. With 0 bases removed from V and 4 bases from J, the gap between germline ends came to 9 bases. The CDR3 contains 14 residues. CDR3 coding DNA: TGTGCCAGCAGCTTAGATTTAGCTCGCTATGGCTACACCTTC. Encoded protein: CASSLDLARYGYTF.

The rearrangement links TRBV5-6 to TRBJ2-5; 7 bases map to TRBD2. The J call may be mistaken, given a closer DNA end match to TRBJ2-7. The CDR3 length is 15 residues. Germline V lookup: CDR1 SGHDT, CDR2 YYEEEE. The CDR3 nucleotides are TGTGCCAGCAGCCCGTTAGGCGGGAGATCCTACGAGCAGTACTTC. Translated: CASSPLGGRSYEQYF.

V is TRBV7-2 and J is TRBJ2-3, with D possibly TRBD2 on 7 matching bases. Germline assignment: CDR1 SGHTA and CDR2 FQGNSA. Trimming removed 0 bases from V and 4 bases from J, with 17 bases in between. The CDR3 extends over 17 amino acids. The CDR3 is CASSLAGAGASADTQYF. CDR3 sequence (DNA): TGTGCCAGCAGCTTAGCGGGGGCGGGGGCCAGTGCAGATACGCAGTATTTT.

V and J are TRBV7-9 and TRBJ2-5, with 10 bases matching TRBD2. Unmatched junction bases numbered 8, after V lost 5 bases and J lost 5 bases. The CDR3 sequence is 15 residues long. Germline CDR1 and CDR2: SEHNR and FQNEAQ (reference sequence). The CDR3 reads CASSIKREGRETQYF. The DNA for the CDR3 is TGTGCCAGCAGCATCAAGCGGGAGGGCCGTGAGACCCAGTACTTC.

The gene calls are TRBV10-2 and TRBJ2-5; weak D call: TRBD1 (6 bases). The DNA end is more similar to TRBJ2-7, so the J call may be wrong. Germline values: CDR1 WSHSY, CDR2 SAAADI. This CDR3 comprises 15 residues. The CDR3 loop is CATTVDRSRGREQYF. The CDR3 DNA sequence: TGCGCCACTACCGTTGACAGGTCCCGAGGTCGCGAGCAGTACTTC.

The chain recombines TRBV7-8 with TRBJ1-6; 7 nucleotides align to TRBD1. The germline CDR1 and CDR2 sequences are SGHVS and FQNEAQ. The V and J ends lost 5 bases and 9 bases, in that order; junction bases with no gene match: 7. The CDR3 is made up of 14 amino acids. The CDR3 DNA is TGTGCCAGCAGCCCTTCGACAGGGAGTTCACCCCTCCACTTT. Protein: CASSPSTGSSPLHF. Full variable domain (missing parts from reference TRBV7-8 and TRBJ1-6): GAGVSQSPRYKVAKRGQDVALRCDPISGHVSLFWYQQALGQGPEFLTYFQNEAQLDKSGLPSDRFFAERPEGSVSTLKIQRTQQEDSAVYLCASSPSTGSSPLHFGNGTRLTVT.

V gene TRBV9 combines with J gene TRBJ1-4; D uncertain. Trimming cost V 0 bases and J 8 bases, with 11 bases left between them. The length of the CDR3 is 14 residues. Per germline, CDR1 SGDLS and CDR2 YYNGEE. This CDR3 reads CASSVDWSKEKLFF. The CDR3, as DNA: TGTGCCAGCAGCGTAGACTGGAGTAAAGAAAAACTGTTTTTT.

The V gene is TRBV11-3, the J gene TRBJ2-2; 9 bases fit TRBD2. This CDR3 is 16 amino acids long. Germline V CDR1 and CDR2: SGHNT, YENEEA. Trimming removed 4 bases from V and 5 bases from J; junction bases left unmatched: 8. As DNA, the CDR3 is TGTGCCAGCAGCTCTTCAACCAGCGGGAGGACCGGGGAGCTGTTTTTT. Its protein product is CASSSSTSGRTGELFF.

The V and J genes are TRBV10-3 and TRBJ2-5; D may be TRBD2 (5 bases). The germline V gene has CDR1 ENHRY and CDR2 SYGVKD. V lost 6 bases and J 2 bases, leaving 16 bases between the germline ends. This CDR3 spans 15 amino acids. The CDR3 bases are TGTGCCATCAGAATAAGACTAACGGAACAAGAGACCCAGTACTTC. Encoded protein: CAIRIRLTEQETQYF.

The chain has TRBV28 and TRBJ1-1, with a tentative D call TRBD1 (5 bases). Germline CDR1 is MDHEN and CDR2 is SYDVKM. This CDR3 is built from 10 residues. V lost 8 bases, J lost 12 bases, and 13 bases lay in between. The CDR3 region is CASSEGRTFF. In DNA form, the CDR3 reads TGTGCCAGCTCGGAGGGGCGGACTTTCTTT.

The chain combines TRBV25-1 with TRBJ1-3, with unresolved D. The CDR3 contains 14 residues. Trimming took off 1 base at V and 8 bases at J, with 12 bases between the two ends. Germline V gene lookup returns CDR1 MGHDK and CDR2 SYGVNS. CDR3 sequence (DNA): TGTGCCAGCAGTGAATGGGCGGGAAGAGACACCATATATTTT. Translating gives CASSEWAGRDTIYF. Full variable domain (outside the CDR3, taken from reference TRBV25-1 and TRBJ1-3): EADIYQTPRYLVIGTGKKITLECSQTMGHDKMYWYQQDPGMELHLIHYSYGVNSTEKGDLSSESTVSRIRTEHFPLTLESARPSHTSQYLCASSEWAGRDTIYFGEGSWLTVV.

J is TRBJ1-1 and V is TRBV5-5; D possibly corresponds to TRBD1 (5 bases). Germline assignment: CDR1 SGHKS and CDR2 YYEKEE (reference sequence). V gave up 4 bases and J gave up 5 bases, with 15 bases separating them. The CDR3 is made up of 14 amino acids. CDR3 DNA: TGTGCCAGCAGCCCACCGCCAGGGAGGACTGAAGCTTTCTTT. It translates to CASSPPPGRTEAFF.